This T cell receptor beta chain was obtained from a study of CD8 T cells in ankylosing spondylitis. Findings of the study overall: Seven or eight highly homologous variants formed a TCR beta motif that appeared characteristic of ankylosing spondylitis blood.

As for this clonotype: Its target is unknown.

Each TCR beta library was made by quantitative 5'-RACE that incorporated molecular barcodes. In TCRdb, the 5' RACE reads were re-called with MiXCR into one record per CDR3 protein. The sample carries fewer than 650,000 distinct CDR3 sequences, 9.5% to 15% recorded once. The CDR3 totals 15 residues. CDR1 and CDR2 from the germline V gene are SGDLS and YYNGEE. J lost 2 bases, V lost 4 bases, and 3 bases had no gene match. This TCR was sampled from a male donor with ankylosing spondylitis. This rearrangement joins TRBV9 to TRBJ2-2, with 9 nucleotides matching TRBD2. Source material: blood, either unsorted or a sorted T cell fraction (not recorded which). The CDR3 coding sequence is TGTGCCAGCAGCCTTAGCGGGGGAAACACCGGGGAGCTGTTTTTT. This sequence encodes CASSLSGGNTGELFF.